Below are 28 T cell receptor beta chains sequenced from a single sample in a study of cytomegalovirus exposure and HLA in healthy donors. Generated by immunoSEQ multiplex PCR, the TCRdb table keeps only in-frame clones and is missing some. The sample lists about 110,000 clones, approximately 95% seen once, with about 0.7% in the top ten. Material: PBMCs. These TCRs come from a woman between 18 and 29 years old in good health and CMV-seronegative.

The chain has TRBV6-5 and TRBJ2-1; TRBD2 aligns across 12 bases. Trimming took 7 bases from V and 9 from J; bases not matched to a gene: 7. Germline V gives CDR1 MNHEY, CDR2 SVGAGI. The CDR3 has 14 amino acids. CDR3 bases: TGTGCCAGCAAACCTAGCGGGGGGGTTGGTGAGCAGTTCTTC. Translation gives CASKPSGGVGEQFF.

This clone has just one count. The rearrangement links TRBV4-2 to TRBJ1-1; 9 bases fit TRBD1. The CDR3 has 15 amino acids. The junction had 5 bases not matched to a gene; V was cut back by 0 bases and J by 6 bases. In germline, CDR1 is LGHNA, CDR2 YNFKEQ. The CDR3 loop is CASSQELQGAAEAFF. DNA of the CDR3: TGTGCCAGCAGCCAAGAACTACAGGGGGCCGCTGAAGCTTTCTTT.

The J gene is TRBJ1-2, the V gene TRBV28; a possible D gene is TRBD1 (5 bases). The V end lost 6 bases, the J end lost 3 bases, and 14 bases lay between the germline ends. The CDR3 length is 14 residues. CDR1 and CDR2 from the germline V gene are MDHEN and SYDVKM. CDR3 amino acids: CASRIQGVDYGYTF. DNA of the CDR3: TGTGCCAGCAGGATCCAAGGGGTCGACTATGGCTACACCTTC.

V is TRBV11-2 and J is TRBJ1-4; the D gene is possibly TRBD1 (6 bases). The CDR3 has 14 amino acids. Trimming left V 1 base short and J 12 bases short, with 15 bases between. The germline CDR1 and CDR2 sequences are SGHAT and FQNNGV. Here the CDR3 reads CASSLAQGRVELFF. The CDR3 DNA sequence: TGTGCCAGCAGCTTAGCACAGGGCAGGGTAGAACTGTTTTTT. The complete variable domain, with remaining parts taken from reference TRBV11-2 and TRBJ1-4, reads EAGVAQSPRYKIIEKRQSVAFWCNPISGHATLYWYQQILGQGPKLLIQFQNNGVVDDSQLPKDRFSAERLKGVDSTLKIQPAKLEDSAVYLCASSLAQGRVELFFGSGTQLSVL.

This sequence joins TRBV9 and TRBJ1-4; D uncertain. Germline assignment: CDR1 SGDLS and CDR2 YYNGEE. V lost 3 bases and J 8 bases, leaving 20 bases between the germline ends. This CDR3 has 16 amino acids. The CDR3 reads CASSGPQGGKVEKLFF. The CDR3 DNA reads TGTGCCAGCAGCGGACCCCAAGGAGGGAAAGTGGAAAAACTGTTTTTT.

This clone was seen just once. This rearrangement joins TRBV7-8 to TRBJ2-5; TRBD2 agrees at 9 bases. J was trimmed by 7 bases and V by 2 bases; bases with no gene match: 11. This CDR3 has 16 amino acids. Germline V gives CDR1 SGHVS, CDR2 FQNEAQ. CDR3 in DNA: TGTGCCAGCAGCTTATCTAGCGGGGTTTTATATGGGACCCAGTACTTC. Protein product: CASSLSSGVLYGTQYF. Variable domain in full (rest from reference TRBV7-8 and TRBJ2-5): GAGVSQSPRYKVAKRGQDVALRCDPISGHVSLFWYQQALGQGPEFLTYFQNEAQLDKSGLPSDRFFAERPEGSVSTLKIQRTQQEDSAVYLCASSLSSGVLYGTQYFGPGTRLLVL.

The chain has TRBV4-3 and TRBJ1-1, with D possibly being TRBD1 (6 bases). Deletions cut 0 bases from V and 1 base from J, with 6 bases between. The CDR3 spans 14 residues. Germline V gene sequence: CDR1 LGHNA, CDR2 YSLEER. This CDR3 reads CASSQEQGNTEAFF. In nucleotides, the CDR3 is TGCGCCAGCAGCCAAGAACAGGGGAACACTGAAGCTTTCTTT.

This sequence joins TRBV5-4 and TRBJ2-7; maybe TRBD2 (5 bases). The CDR3 consists of 13 residues. Germline CDR1 is SGHNT and CDR2 is YYREEE (reference sequence). The germline V and J ends were trimmed by 6 bases and 1 base, with 11 bases remaining between them. In DNA form, the CDR3 reads TGTGCCAGCACCGGCAGCGGTTCCTACGAGCAGTACTTC. It specifies CASTGSGSYEQYF. The full variable domain, in which reference TRBV5-4 and TRBJ2-7 provide the parts outside the CDR3, is ETGVTQSPTHLIKTRGQQVTLRCSSQSGHNTVSWYQQALGQGPQFIFQYYREEENGRGNFPPRFSGLQFPNYSSELNVNALELDDSALYLCASTGSGSYEQYFGPGTRLTVT.

This chain connects TRBV11-2 to TRBJ1-1, with 7 positions matching TRBD1. With V trimmed by 2 bases and J by 7 bases, 13 bases remained unmatched. Germline V CDR1 and CDR2: SGHAT, FQNNGV. The CDR3 extends over 16 amino acids. The CDR3 loop reads CASSLRLRGQFGEAFF. The CDR3 bases are TGTGCCAGCAGCTTAAGGTTGAGGGGGCAATTTGGTGAAGCTTTCTTT. The whole variable domain, remainder taken from reference TRBV11-2 and TRBJ1-1, is EAGVAQSPRYKIIEKRQSVAFWCNPISGHATLYWYQQILGQGPKLLIQFQNNGVVDDSQLPKDRFSAERLKGVDSTLKIQPAKLEDSAVYLCASSLRLRGQFGEAFFGQGTRLTVV.

The rearrangement uses TRBV5-1 and TRBJ2-6, with 7 bases identical to TRBD1. The V and J ends lost 4 bases and 4 bases, in that order; junction bases with no gene match: 8. From germline, CDR1 is SGHRS and CDR2 YFSETQ. The length of the CDR3 is 16 residues. The CDR3 here is CASSPRQGTGANVLTF. CDR3 nucleotides: TGCGCCAGCAGCCCAAGACAGGGTACCGGGGCCAACGTCCTGACTTTC.

This clone showed up just a few times. CDR3 residues: CATYRPGLYNVLTF. CDR3 coding DNA: TGTGCCACTTACCGACCGGGACTATACAACGTCCTGACTTTC. This rearrangement joins TRBV2 to TRBJ2-6, with TRBD2 matching over 7 bases. This CDR3 has 14 residues. CDR1 and CDR2 from the germline V gene are SNHLY and FYNNEI. V was clipped by 10 bases and J by 9 bases; unmatched bases: 12.

This clone was counted once. The chain is built from TRBV18 and TRBJ1-1; 7 nucleotides line up with TRBD1. The germline V gene has CDR1 KGHSH and CDR2 LQKENI. The CDR3 length is 16 residues. V shed 1 base and J 2 bases; nucleotides not matched to a gene: 7. The CDR3 DNA is TGTGCCAGCTCACCACAGGGGGCGGGTCACAACACTGAAGCTTTCTTT. This codes for CASSPQGAGHNTEAFF.

This rearrangement joins TRBV4-1 to TRBJ2-7; 8 positions agree with TRBD1. The CDR3 covers 14 residues. V shed 5 bases, J shed 5 bases, and the junction held 8 bases outside the gene matches. Germline V CDR1 and CDR2: MGHRA, YSYEKL. CDR3 bases: TGCGCCAGCAGCAACCCGGACAGGGTCGACGAGCAGTACTTC. This translates into CASSNPDRVDEQYF.

The chain has TRBV6-5 and TRBJ2-3; TRBD2 aligns across 9 bases. J lost 5 bases, V lost 2 bases, and 8 bases had no gene match. This CDR3 region has 16 residues. Germline V gene lookup returns CDR1 MNHEY and CDR2 SVGAGI. The DNA of the CDR3 is TGTGCCAGCAGTTACGCGCGGGGGGGCCTGGGAGATACGCAGTATTTT. As protein: CASSYARGGLGDTQYF.

This chain connects TRBV7-3 to TRBJ1-3, with 10 bases matching TRBD1. J lost 8 bases, V lost 9 bases, and 7 bases had no gene match. The CDR3 totals 13 residues. CDR1 is SGHTA, CDR2 FQGTGA, per germline. CDR3 region: CASAAGQGHTIYF. CDR3 nucleotides: TGTGCCAGTGCCGCGGGACAGGGGCACACCATATATTTT.

This clone occurred a few times. This chain links TRBV7-6 with TRBJ1-2, with D possibly being TRBD1 (5 bases). V was trimmed by 0 bases and J by 7 bases, leaving 12 bases between them. The CDR3 has 14 residues. Germline CDR1 SGHVS, CDR2 FNYEAQ. As DNA, the CDR3 is TGTGCCAGCAGCTTAGCGGGGGGGACGGGTGGCTACACCTTC. It yields the protein CASSLAGGTGGYTF.

V usage is TRBV4-3 and J usage is TRBJ2-7, with D possibly being TRBD2 (8 bases). The V gene lost 1 base and the J gene lost 5 bases, with 15 bases spanning the gap. This CDR3 spans 15 amino acids. From germline, CDR1 is LGHNA and CDR2 YSLEER. The CDR3, as DNA: TGCGCCAGCAGCCAAGTTAGCGGGACAGCAAACGAGCAGTACTTC. Protein product: CASSQVSGTANEQYF.

The chain combines TRBV28 with TRBJ1-6, with D perhaps TRBD1 (6 bases). From germline, CDR1 is MDHEN and CDR2 SYDVKM. Trimming took off 10 bases at V and 7 bases at J, with 14 bases between the two ends. The CDR3 is 13 amino acids. The CDR3 DNA follows: TGTGCCACACGGGACACTTGGAATTCACCCCTCCACTTT. Its translation: CATRDTWNSPLHF. Full variable domain (outside the CDR3, taken from reference TRBV28 and TRBJ1-6): DVKVTQSSRYLVKRTGEKVFLECVQDMDHENMFWYRQDPGLGLRLIYFSYDVKMKEKGDIPEGYSVSREKKERFSLILESASTNQTSMYLCATRDTWNSPLHFGNGTRLTVT.

This clone was seen more than once but under ten times. This chain connects TRBV15 to TRBJ2-7; the D gene is possibly TRBD2 (6 bases). Looked up from germline, CDR1 is LNHNV and CDR2 is YYDKDF (reference sequence). This CDR3 has 15 amino acids. V was clipped by 0 bases and J by 1 base, with 10 bases between them. Here the CDR3 reads CATSRDVGGSYEQYF. DNA for the CDR3: TGTGCCACCAGCAGAGACGTGGGGGGATCCTACGAGCAGTACTTC. The full variable domain, in which reference TRBV15 and TRBJ2-7 provide the parts outside the CDR3, is DAMVIQNPRYQVTQFGKPVTLSCSQTLNHNVMYWYQQKSSQAPKLLFHYYDKDFNNEADTPDNFQSRRPNTSFCFLDIRSPGLGDTAMYLCATSRDVGGSYEQYFGPGTRLTVT.

CDR3 loop: CASSQFRGTGDYGYTF. CDR3 in DNA: TGCGCCAGCAGCCAATTCCGCGGGACAGGGGATTATGGCTACACCTTC. The chain is built from TRBV4-1 and TRBJ1-2; 10 bases line up with TRBD1. The CDR3 has 16 residues. Germline V gene lookup returns CDR1 MGHRA and CDR2 YSYEKL. Trimming took 2 bases from V and 5 from J; bases not matched to a gene: 8.

The chain uses TRBV18 and TRBJ1-6, with 9 bases fitting TRBD1. Germline V CDR1 and CDR2: KGHSH, LQKENI. The CDR3 loop spans 14 amino acids. V lost 3 bases to trimming and J lost 10 bases; unmatched junction nucleotides: 4. The chain's CDR3 is CASSPGTGNSPLHF. CDR3 coding DNA: TGTGCCAGCTCACCCGGGACAGGGAACTCACCCCTCCACTTT.

The J gene is TRBJ1-6, the V gene TRBV5-1, with 8 nucleotides matching TRBD1. Trimming took 2 bases from V and 6 from J; bases not matched to a gene: 4. The CDR3 runs to 15 residues. Germline V gene data show CDR1 as SGHRS and CDR2 as YFSETQ. The CDR3 sequence is CASSFGTGGNSPLHF. In nucleotides, the CDR3 is TGCGCCAGCAGCTTTGGTACAGGGGGTAATTCACCCCTCCACTTT. The full variable domain, its missing parts supplied by reference TRBV5-1 and TRBJ1-6, is KAGVTQTPRYLIKTRGQQVTLSCSPISGHRSVSWYQQTPGQGLQFLFEYFSETQRNKGNFPGRFSGRQFSNSRSEMNVSTLELGDSALYLCASSFGTGGNSPLHFGNGTRLTVT.

This chain uses TRBV6-1 with TRBJ1-2, with D possibly matching TRBD1 (5 bases). Germline CDR1 and CDR2: MNHNS and SASEGT. V was shortened by 1 base and J by 6 bases, with 15 bases between the two germline ends. CDR3 size: 15 residues. The CDR3 loop reads CASSEVPGGTNGYTF. For the CDR3, the DNA is TGTGCCAGCAGTGAAGTGCCGGGGGGGACCAATGGCTACACCTTC.

Note on this clone: This CDR3 is also generated by other DNA sequences in the sample. The rearrangement uses TRBV5-1 and TRBJ1-1; D call uncertain. With 0 bases removed from V and 1 base from J, the gap between germline ends came to 7 bases. This CDR3 is 14 amino acids long. CDR1 and CDR2 from the germline V gene are SGHRS and YFSETQ. For the CDR3, the DNA is TGCGCCAGCAGCTTGGCGTCAGGGAACACTGAAGCTTTCTTT. Translated, it gives CASSLASGNTEAFF. The whole variable domain, filled in from reference TRBV5-1 and TRBJ1-1, reads KAGVTQTPRYLIKTRGQQVTLSCSPISGHRSVSWYQQTPGQGLQFLFEYFSETQRNKGNFPGRFSGRQFSNSRSEMNVSTLELGDSALYLCASSLASGNTEAFFGQGTRLTVV.

This rearrangement joins TRBV15 to TRBJ1-1; TRBD1 might be the D (6 bases). Germline V lookup: CDR1 LNHNV, CDR2 YYDKDF (reference sequence). The CDR3 is made up of 18 amino acids. The V gene lost 4 bases and the J gene lost 3 bases, with 24 bases spanning the gap. Written as DNA, the CDR3 is TGTGCCACCAGCAAGACGACAGGACCCCAATGGGGCGACACTGAAGCTTTCTTT. It codes for CATSKTTGPQWGDTEAFF.

The V and J genes are TRBV19 and TRBJ1-3, with a tentative D call TRBD1 (5 bases). There are 17 residues in the CDR3. Trimming took 1 base from V and 2 from J, leaving 15 bases between them. The germline V gene encodes CDR1 LNHDA and CDR2 SQIVND (reference sequence). The CDR3: CASSIGGWGAAGNTIYF. CDR3 nucleotide sequence: TGTGCCAGTAGTATAGGGGGCTGGGGCGCCGCTGGAAACACCATATATTTT.

CDR3 amino acids: CASSASGGNGNEQFF. The CDR3 coding sequence is TGTGCCAGCAGCGCTTCGGGGGGTAATGGCAATGAGCAGTTCTTC. The rearrangement joins TRBV7-2 to TRBJ2-1, with 7 bases matching TRBD2. After removal of 5 bases from V and 6 bases from J, the junction contained 10 bases not matched to a gene. Germline assignment: CDR1 SGHTA and CDR2 FQGNSA. This CDR3 is built from 15 residues.

The rearrangement links TRBV9 to TRBJ1-3, with 10 bases that match TRBD1. The trim removed 0 bases at V and 4 bases at J, leaving 7 bases unmatched. Germline V gives CDR1 SGDLS, CDR2 YYNGEE. The CDR3 loop spans 17 amino acids. In DNA, the CDR3 is TGTGCCAGCAGCGTAGACCCAAGGGACAGGGGAGGAAACACCATATATTTT. Residues: CASSVDPRDRGGNTIYF. Full variable domain (remainder filled in from reference TRBV9 and TRBJ1-3): DSGVTQTPKHLITATGQRVTLRCSPRSGDLSVYWYQQSLDQGLQFLIQYYNGEERAKGNILERFSAQQFPDLHSELNLSSLELGDSALYFCASSVDPRDRGGNTIYFGEGSWLTVV.